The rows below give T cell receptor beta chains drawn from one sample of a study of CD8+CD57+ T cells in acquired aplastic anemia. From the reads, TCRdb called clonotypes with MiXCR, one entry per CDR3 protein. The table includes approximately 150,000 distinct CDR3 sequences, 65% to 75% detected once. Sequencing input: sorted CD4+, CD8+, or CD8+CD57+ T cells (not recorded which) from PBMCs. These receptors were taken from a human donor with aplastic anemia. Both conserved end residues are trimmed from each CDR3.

ASSDRDKNEKLF,TRBJ1-4,TRBV9
ASSYHNKETQY,TRBJ2-5,TRBV7-3
ASSLVVAGNEQF,TRBJ2-1,TRBV12-3/TRBV12-4
ASTSDLTYEQY,TRBJ2-7,TRBV6-1
ASRPPTGQPQQETQY,TRBJ2-5,TRBV7-9
AIKRTGGDEQY,TRBJ2-7,TRBV10-3
ASSEGQGANQPQH,TRBJ1-5,TRBV2
SATSGQAYNEQF,TRBJ2-1,TRBV20-1
ASSRREDTYEQY,TRBJ2-7,TRBV9
ASRKANQLQH,TRBJ1-5,TRBV25-1
ASSLVAGSSDTQY,TRBJ2-3,TRBV7-9
SAGKGIADTQY,TRBJ2-3,TRBV20-1
ASSYSAGTPYGYT,TRBJ1-2,TRBV6-5
ASSIDGEAKKLF,TRBJ1-4,TRBV19
ASGAGVSGNTIY,TRBJ1-3,TRBV19
ATSEAATQETQY,TRBJ2-5,TRBV24-1
SAYRDYLNTGELF,TRBJ2-2,TRBV20-1
ASSVGRAGSYEQY,TRBJ2-7,TRBV7-2
SARVLAGNYGYT,TRBJ1-2,TRBV20-1
AWKGTSGRAPGYEQY,TRBJ2-7,TRBV30
ASSGDSGEYNEQF,TRBJ2-1,TRBV6-4
ASRDRASYGYT,TRBJ1-2,TRBV2
ASSDWTGVEEQY,TRBJ2-7,TRBV25-1
ASSLAGDWEQF,TRBJ2-1,TRBV5-1
ANSVGPIQETQY,TRBJ2-5,TRBV19
ASSIPVGRSYEQY,TRBJ2-7,TRBV19
SARVWDLYANEQF,TRBJ2-1,TRBV20-1
ASRSSGTGITEAF,TRBJ1-1,TRBV5-1
ASSEPSGTPYEQY,TRBJ2-7,TRBV6-1
ASSIGLAGGQETQY,TRBJ2-5,TRBV19
ASSYSTGGEKLF,TRBJ1-4,TRBV6-2/TRBV6-3
ASSSRTGAGANVLT,TRBJ2-6,TRBV7-3
ATRGPGQANTEAF,TRBJ1-1,TRBV24-1
ATSDNTHSGRSDTQY,TRBJ2-3,TRBV24-1
ASRDSVGEQY,TRBJ2-7,TRBV28
ATSRESGAVDTQY,TRBJ2-3,TRBV15
ATSRGTSGLSTDTQY,TRBJ2-3,TRBV15
SVPTGDGETQY,TRBJ2-5,TRBV29-1
ASSVGLGGKSSYEQY,TRBJ2-7,TRBV2
ASSTAGQMNTEAF,TRBJ1-1,TRBV7-3
ASSFHAGGQGTEAF,TRBJ1-1,TRBV7-2
ASGYPNRGGNSPLH,TRBJ1-6,TRBV6-1
ASSLTGGAGGNYGYT,TRBJ1-2,TRBV7-3
ASTPGIYNEQF,TRBJ2-1,TRBV2
ASSAWALQTSYGYA,TRBJ1-2,TRBV25-1
ATSRDPTGFYEQY,TRBJ2-7,TRBV15